Detailed here is one TCR beta chain. This specimen belongs to a study of blood T cell repertoires in COVID-19. Overall study context: Acute and convalescent COVID-19 samples came from the United States, Italy and Spain. PBMCs, B-cell-depleted T cells, or T cells provided the cDNA or gDNA that made up the material.

CDR1 is LNHDA, CDR2 SQIVND, per germline (reference sequence). This CDR3 comprises 15 residues. V dropped 2 bases and J dropped 1; count of bases not matched to a gene: 4. Authors' processing steps: Nucleated cell counts were estimated from reference gene primer amplification. Sequencing was performed with immunoSEQ multiplex PCR; in TCRdb, only in-frame clones are kept and a portion is missing. The V and J calls and the clone size are those of that table, but D and trimming were determined from the DNA. Of roughly 200,000 clones listed, around nine tenths are singletons. This sequence joins TRBV19 and TRBJ1-1; 7 positions agree with TRBD1. This clonotype was obtained from a man aged 60-69 years with active or convalescent COVID-19. The sample taken for sequencing was peripheral blood. The DNA for the CDR3 is TGTGCCAGTAGTATAAACGACAGGGAGAACACTGAAGCTTTCTTT. This sequence encodes CASSINDRENTEAFF.